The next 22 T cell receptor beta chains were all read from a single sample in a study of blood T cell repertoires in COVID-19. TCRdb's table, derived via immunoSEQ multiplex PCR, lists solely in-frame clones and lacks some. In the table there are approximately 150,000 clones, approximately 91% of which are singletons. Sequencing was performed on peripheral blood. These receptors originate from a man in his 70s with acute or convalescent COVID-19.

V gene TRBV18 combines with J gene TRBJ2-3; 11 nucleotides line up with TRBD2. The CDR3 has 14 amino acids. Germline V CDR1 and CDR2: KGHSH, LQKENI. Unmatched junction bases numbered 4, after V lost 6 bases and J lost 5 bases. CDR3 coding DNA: TGTGCCAGCTCGCCGGGACTAGCGGAAGATACGCAGTATTTT. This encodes CASSPGLAEDTQYF.

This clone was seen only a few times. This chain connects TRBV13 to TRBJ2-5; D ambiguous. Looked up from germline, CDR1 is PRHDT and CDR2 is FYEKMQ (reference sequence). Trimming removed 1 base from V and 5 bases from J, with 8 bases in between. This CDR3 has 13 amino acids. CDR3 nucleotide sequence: TGTGCCAGCAGCTTAGAGAGAGGCGAGACCCAGTACTTC. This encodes CASSLERGETQYF.

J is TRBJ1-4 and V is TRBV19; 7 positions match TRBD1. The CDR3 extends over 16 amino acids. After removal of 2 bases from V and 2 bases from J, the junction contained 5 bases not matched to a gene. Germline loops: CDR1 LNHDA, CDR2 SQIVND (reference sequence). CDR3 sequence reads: CASSIPSGGTNEKLFF. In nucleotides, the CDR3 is TGTGCCAGTAGTATACCCTCAGGGGGTACTAATGAAAAACTGTTTTTT.

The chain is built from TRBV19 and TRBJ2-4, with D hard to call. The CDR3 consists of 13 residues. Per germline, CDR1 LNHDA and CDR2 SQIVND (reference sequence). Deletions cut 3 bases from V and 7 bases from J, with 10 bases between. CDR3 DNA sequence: TGTGCCAGTAGTATTGACACCTGGAACATTCAGTACTTC. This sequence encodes CASSIDTWNIQYF.

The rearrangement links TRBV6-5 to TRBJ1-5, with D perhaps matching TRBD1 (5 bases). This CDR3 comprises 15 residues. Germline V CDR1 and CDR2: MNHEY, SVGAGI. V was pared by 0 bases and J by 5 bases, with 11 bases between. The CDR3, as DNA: TGTGCCAGCAGTTACTCGGCAGGGTTCGATCAGCCCCAGCATTTT. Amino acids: CASSYSAGFDQPQHF.

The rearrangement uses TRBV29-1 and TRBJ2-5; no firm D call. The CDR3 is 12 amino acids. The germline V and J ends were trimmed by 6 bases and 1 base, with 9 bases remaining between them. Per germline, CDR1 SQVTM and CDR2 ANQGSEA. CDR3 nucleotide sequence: TGCAGCGTCCGACACCCCCAAGAGACCCAGTACTTC. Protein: CSVRHPQETQYF.

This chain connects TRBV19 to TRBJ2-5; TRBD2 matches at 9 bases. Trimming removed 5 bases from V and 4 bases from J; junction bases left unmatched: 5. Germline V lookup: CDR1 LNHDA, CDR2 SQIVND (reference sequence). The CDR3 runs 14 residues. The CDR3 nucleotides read TGTGCCAGTAGTTTAGCGGGAGTACCAGAGACCCAGTACTTC. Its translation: CASSLAGVPETQYF.

The chain's CDR3 is CARSSDREDTEAFF. The CDR3 nucleotides read TGTGCCAGAAGCTCTGACAGGGAGGACACTGAAGCTTTCTTT. The chain combines TRBV5-3 with TRBJ1-1; 7 nucleotides align to TRBD1. TRBV5-3 is sorted into the ORF group, with uncertain function. Trimming took 3 bases from V and 3 from J; bases not matched to a gene: 5. This CDR3 comprises 14 residues.

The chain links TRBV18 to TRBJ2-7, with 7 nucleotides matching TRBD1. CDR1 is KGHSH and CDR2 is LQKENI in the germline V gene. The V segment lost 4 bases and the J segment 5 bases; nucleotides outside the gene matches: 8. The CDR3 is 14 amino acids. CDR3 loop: CASSLATGNDEQYF. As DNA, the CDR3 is TGTGCCAGCTCACTAGCGACAGGGAATGACGAGCAGTACTTC.

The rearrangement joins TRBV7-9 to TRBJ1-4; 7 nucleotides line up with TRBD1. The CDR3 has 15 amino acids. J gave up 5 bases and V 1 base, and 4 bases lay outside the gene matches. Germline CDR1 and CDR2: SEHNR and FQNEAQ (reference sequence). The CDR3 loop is CASSLDRGGNEKLFF. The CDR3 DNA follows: TGTGCCAGCAGCTTAGACAGGGGTGGGAATGAAAAACTGTTTTTT.

The DNA for the CDR3 is TGTGCCATCAGCCTTGACCCGGAGTTTGAGACCCAGTACTTC. Translating it yields CAISLDPEFETQYF. The V gene is TRBV10-3, the J gene TRBJ2-5; no clear D. From germline, CDR1 is ENHRY and CDR2 SYGVKD. The CDR3 loop spans 14 amino acids. The ends were cut back, 6 bases at V and 5 bases at J, with 16 bases in the middle.

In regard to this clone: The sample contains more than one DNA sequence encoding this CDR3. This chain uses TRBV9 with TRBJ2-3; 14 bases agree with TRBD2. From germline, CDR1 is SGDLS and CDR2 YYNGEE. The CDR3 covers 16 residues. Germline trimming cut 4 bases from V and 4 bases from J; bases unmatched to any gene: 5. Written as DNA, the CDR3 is TGTGCCAGCAGCCCAAGACTAGCGGGGGGGCCAGATACGCAGTATTTT. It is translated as CASSPRLAGGPDTQYF.

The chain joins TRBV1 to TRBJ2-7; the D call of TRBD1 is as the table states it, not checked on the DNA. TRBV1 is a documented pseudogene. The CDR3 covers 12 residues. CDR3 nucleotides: TGCACCAGCAGCCCCAGGGATTGCGAGCAGTACTTC. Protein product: CTSSPRDCEQYF.

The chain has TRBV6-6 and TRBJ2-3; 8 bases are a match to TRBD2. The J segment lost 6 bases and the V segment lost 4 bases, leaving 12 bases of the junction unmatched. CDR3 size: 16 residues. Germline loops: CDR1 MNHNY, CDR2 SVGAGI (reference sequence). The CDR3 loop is CASSFNGRALGDTQYF. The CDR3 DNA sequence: TGTGCCAGCAGTTTTAACGGGAGGGCCTTGGGTGATACGCAGTATTTT.

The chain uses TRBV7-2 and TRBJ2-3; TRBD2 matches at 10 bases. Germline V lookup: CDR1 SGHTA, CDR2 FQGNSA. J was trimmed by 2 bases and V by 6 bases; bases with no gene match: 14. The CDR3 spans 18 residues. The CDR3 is CASSFTRLAGAVTDTQYF. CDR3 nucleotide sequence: TGTGCCAGCAGTTTTACCCGCCTAGCGGGGGCCGTCACAGATACGCAGTATTTT.

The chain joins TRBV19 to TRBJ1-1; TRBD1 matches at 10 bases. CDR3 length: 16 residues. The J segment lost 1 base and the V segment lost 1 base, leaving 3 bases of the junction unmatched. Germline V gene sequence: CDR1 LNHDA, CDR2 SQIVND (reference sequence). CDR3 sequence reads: CASSIGTGGENTEAFF. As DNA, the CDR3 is TGTGCCAGTAGTATAGGGACAGGGGGAGAGAACACTGAAGCTTTCTTT. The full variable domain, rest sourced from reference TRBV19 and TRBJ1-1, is DGGITQSPKYLFRKEGQNVTLSCEQNLNHDAMYWYRQDPGQGLRLIYYSQIVNDFQKGDIAEGYSVSREKKESFPLTVTSAQKNPTAFYLCASSIGTGGENTEAFFGQGTRLTVV.

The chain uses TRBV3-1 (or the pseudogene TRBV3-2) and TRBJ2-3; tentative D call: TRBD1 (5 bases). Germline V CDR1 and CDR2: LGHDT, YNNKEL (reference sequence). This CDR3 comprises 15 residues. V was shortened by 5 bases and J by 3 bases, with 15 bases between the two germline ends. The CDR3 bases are TGTGCCAGCAGCTCCCCGCAGGGTATGACAGATACGCAGTATTTT. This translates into CASSSPQGMTDTQYF.

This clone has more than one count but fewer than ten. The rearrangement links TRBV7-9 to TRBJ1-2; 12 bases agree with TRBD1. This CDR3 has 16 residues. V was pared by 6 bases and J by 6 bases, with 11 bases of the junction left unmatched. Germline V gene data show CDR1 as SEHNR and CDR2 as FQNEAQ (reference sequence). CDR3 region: CASRLMGTGGADGYTF. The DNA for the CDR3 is TGTGCCAGCAGGTTAATGGGGACAGGGGGCGCGGATGGCTACACCTTC.

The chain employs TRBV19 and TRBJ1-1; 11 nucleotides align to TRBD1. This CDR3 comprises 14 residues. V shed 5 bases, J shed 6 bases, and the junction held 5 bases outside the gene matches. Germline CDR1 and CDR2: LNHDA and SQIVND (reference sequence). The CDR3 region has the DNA TGTGCCAGTAGTCCGGGACAGGGGGTATCTGAAGCTTTCTTT. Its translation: CASSPGQGVSEAFF.

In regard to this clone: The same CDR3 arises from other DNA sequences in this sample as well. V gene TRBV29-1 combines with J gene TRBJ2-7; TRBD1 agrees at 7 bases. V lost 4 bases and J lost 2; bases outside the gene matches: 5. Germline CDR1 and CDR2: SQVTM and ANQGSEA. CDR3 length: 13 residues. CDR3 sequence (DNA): TGCAGCGTTGGGACAGGAGACACCTACGAGCAGTACTTC. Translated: CSVGTGDTYEQYF.

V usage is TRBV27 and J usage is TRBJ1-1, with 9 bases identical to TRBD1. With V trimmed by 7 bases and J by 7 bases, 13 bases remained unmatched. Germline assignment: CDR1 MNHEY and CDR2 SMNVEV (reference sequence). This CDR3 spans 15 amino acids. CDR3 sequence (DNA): TGTGCCAGCACCGCTACGGGGGACAGGGAGGGTGAAGCTTTCTTT. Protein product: CASTATGDREGEAFF.

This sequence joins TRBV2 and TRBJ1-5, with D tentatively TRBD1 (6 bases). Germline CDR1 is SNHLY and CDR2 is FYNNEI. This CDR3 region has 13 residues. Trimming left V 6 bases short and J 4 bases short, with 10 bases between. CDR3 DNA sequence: TGTGCCAGCAGCTACGACAGGAATCAGCCCCAGCATTTT. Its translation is CASSYDRNQPQHF.